The clone carrying this T cell receptor beta chain was seen just once. This record comes from a study of T cell responses to AZD1222 COVID-19 vaccine. Sequencing was performed with immunoSEQ multiplex PCR; in TCRdb, only in-frame clones are kept and a portion is missing. The sample has some 150,000 clones, 70% to 90% seen once. CDR1 LNHDA and CDR2 SQIVND come from the germline V gene (reference sequence). The CDR3 consists of 20 residues. Trimming pared 3 bases from V and 2 bases from J, leaving 25 bases between. The sequence was collected from an adult in good health. Sequenced material: peripheral blood, taken on day 0 of MenACWY control vaccination. This chain uses TRBV19 with TRBJ1-4; D call uncertain. The CDR3 region has the DNA TGTGCCAGTAGTATGTTCGGCCCGCCCGGGAGGAGGCCTACTAATGAAAAACTGTTTTTT. It specifies CASSMFGPPGRRPTNEKLFF.